The clone carrying this TCR beta chain was counted only a few times. These data are taken from a study of blood T cell repertoires in COVID-19. The protocol was immunoSEQ multiplex PCR, while the TCRdb copy is restricted to in-frame clones and leaves out a portion. Of 330,000 or so clones listed, roughly nine tenths were seen once; the top ten hold 18%. The CDR3 is made up of 14 amino acids. Trimming removed 1 base from V and 6 bases from J, with 13 bases in between. The germline V gene encodes CDR1 WNHNN and CDR2 SYGVQD (reference sequence). Sample: PBMCs or T cells enriched from blood (not recorded which). This receptor was taken from a woman in her twenties or thirties who had recovered from COVID-19. The chain uses TRBV10-1 and TRBJ2-7; D may be TRBD2 (6 bases). The CDR3 loop is CASSEFEGRCEQYF. The CDR3 bases are TGCGCCAGCAGTGAGTTTGAAGGGAGGTGCGAGCAGTACTTC.